Detailed here is one TCR beta chain. TCRdb's copy holds only in-frame clones and misses some; the assay was immunoSEQ multiplex PCR. The sample holds 55,000 or so clones; roughly 89% are singletons and the top ten take more than 6%. This record comes from a study of blood T cell repertoires in COVID-19. This CDR3 has 11 residues. The V end was cut by 5 bases, the J end by 1 base, with 5 bases between. CDR1 is SQVTM, CDR2 ANQGSEA, per germline. The sequencing sample was made of peripheral blood. The rearrangement links TRBV29-1 to TRBJ2-5; no firm D call. The sequence was obtained from a woman between 55 and 75 years old with COVID-19, enrolled during active disease. CDR3 DNA: TGCAGCGTTTGGAGCCAAGAGACCCAGTACTTC. It is translated as CSVWSQETQYF. The variable domain in full, completed from reference TRBV29-1 and TRBJ2-5, reads SAVISQKPSRDICQRGTSLTIQCQVDSQVTMMFWYRQQPGQSLTLIATANQGSEATYESGFVIDKFPISRPNLTFSTLTVSNMSPEDSSIYLCSVWSQETQYFGPGTRLLVL.